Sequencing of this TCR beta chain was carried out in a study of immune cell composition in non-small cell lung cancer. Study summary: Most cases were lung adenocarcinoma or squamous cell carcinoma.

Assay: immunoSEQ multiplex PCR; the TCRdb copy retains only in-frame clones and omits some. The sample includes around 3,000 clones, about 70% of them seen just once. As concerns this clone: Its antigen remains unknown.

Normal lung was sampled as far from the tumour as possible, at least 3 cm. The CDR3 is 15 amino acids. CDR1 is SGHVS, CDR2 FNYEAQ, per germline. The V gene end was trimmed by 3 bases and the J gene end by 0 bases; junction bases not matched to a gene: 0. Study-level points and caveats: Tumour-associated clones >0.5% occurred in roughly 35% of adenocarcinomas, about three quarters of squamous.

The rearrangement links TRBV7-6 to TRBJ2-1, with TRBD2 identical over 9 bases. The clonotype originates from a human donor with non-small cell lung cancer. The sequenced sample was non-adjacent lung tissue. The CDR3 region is CASSFSGSSYNEQFF. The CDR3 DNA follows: TGTGCCAGCAGCTTTAGCGGGAGCTCCTACAATGAGCAGTTCTTC.